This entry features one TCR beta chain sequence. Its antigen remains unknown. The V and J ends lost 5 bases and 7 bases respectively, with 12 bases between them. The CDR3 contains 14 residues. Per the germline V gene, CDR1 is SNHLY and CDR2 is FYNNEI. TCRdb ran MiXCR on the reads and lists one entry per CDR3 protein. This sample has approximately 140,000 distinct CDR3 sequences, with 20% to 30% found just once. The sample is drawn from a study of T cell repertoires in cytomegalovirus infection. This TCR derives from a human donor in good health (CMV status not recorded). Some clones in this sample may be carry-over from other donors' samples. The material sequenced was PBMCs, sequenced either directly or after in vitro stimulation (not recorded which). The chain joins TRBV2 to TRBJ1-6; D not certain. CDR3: CASSTGSENSPLHF. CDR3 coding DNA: TGTGCCAGCAGTACCGGGTCCGAGAATTCACCCCTCCACTTT.